A single sample gave rise to the 20 T cell receptor beta chains below, sequenced in a study of T cells after yellow fever vaccination. TCRdb ran MiXCR on the 5' RACE reads and lists one entry per CDR3 protein. The sample has some 550,000 distinct CDR3 sequences, approximately 21% seen once. This specimen was PBMCs, taken 15 days after the yellow fever booster vaccination. All receptors come from a man aged 25 to 40 who received the YFV17D yellow fever vaccine.

The chain links TRBV19 to TRBJ2-7; a weak D match, TRBD2 (6 bases). V lost 4 bases, J lost 6 bases, and 22 bases lay in between. The CDR3 length is 16 residues. Germline CDR1 is LNHDA and CDR2 is SQIVND (reference sequence). The CDR3 DNA is TGTGCCAGTAGTACCCCCTCGGAGGGATCTCCCTTCGAGCAGTACTTC. Translation: CASSTPSEGSPFEQYF.

This clonotype has only a few counts. This sequence joins TRBV7-2 and TRBJ2-1; tentative D call: TRBD1 (6 bases). This CDR3 comprises 15 residues. CDR1 is SGHTA, CDR2 FQGNSA, per germline. The germline V and J ends were trimmed by 5 bases and 8 bases, with 19 bases remaining between them. CDR3 residues: CASSLTGTWGHEQFF. The CDR3, as DNA: TGTGCCAGCAGCCTCACCGGGACATGGGGCCATGAGCAGTTCTTC.

The chain joins TRBV5-4 to TRBJ1-1, with D perhaps TRBD1 (5 bases). V shed 2 bases and J shed 7 bases, with 15 bases lying between them. Germline CDR1 reads SGHNT; CDR2 reads YYREEE (reference sequence). The CDR3 runs 14 residues. The CDR3 DNA reads TGTGCCAGCAGCTTCCCAGGGAGCCGGAATGAAGCTTTCTTT. Residues: CASSFPGSRNEAFF. Full variable domain (remainder filled in from reference TRBV5-4 and TRBJ1-1): ETGVTQSPTHLIKTRGQQVTLRCSSQSGHNTVSWYQQALGQGPQFIFQYYREEENGRGNFPPRFSGLQFPNYSSELNVNALELDDSALYLCASSFPGSRNEAFFGQGTRLTVV.

In its sample, this clonotype was seen a few times. The V gene is TRBV18, the J gene TRBJ2-7; TRBD1 matches at 8 bases. The length of the CDR3 is 13 residues. Germline CDR1 reads KGHSH; CDR2 reads LQKENI. V shed 4 bases and J 7 bases; nucleotides not matched to a gene: 6. The CDR3 sequence: CASSRPGGGEQYF. The CDR3 DNA follows: TGTGCCAGCTCACGGCCAGGGGGCGGAGAGCAGTACTTC.

In DNA form, the CDR3 reads TGCGCCAGCAGCGGGGGGAGGGAGAGAGAGCAGTTCTTC. This codes for CASSGGREREQFF. This chain uses TRBV4-3 with TRBJ2-1; 7 nucleotides line up with TRBD2. Germline V gene sequence: CDR1 LGHNA, CDR2 YSLEER. This CDR3 comprises 13 residues. J lost 10 bases, V lost 5 bases, and 8 bases had no gene match.

V gene TRBV2 combines with J gene TRBJ2-2; D call uncertain. V dropped 7 bases and J dropped 5 bases, with 11 bases sitting between them. The germline CDR1 and CDR2 sequences are SNHLY and FYNNEI. The CDR3 loop spans 13 amino acids. This CDR3 is CASTLSTTGELFF. Written as DNA, the CDR3 is TGTGCCAGCACCTTGTCCACGACCGGGGAGCTGTTTTTT.

V is TRBV6-1 and J is TRBJ2-7; 9 bases are a match to TRBD2. The CDR3 length is 13 residues. CDR1 MNHNS and CDR2 SASEGT come from the germline V gene. Unmatched junction bases numbered 5, after V lost 8 bases and J lost 3 bases. CDR3 coding DNA: TGTGCCAGCGGTGGAGCGGGGGGCTACGAGCAGTACTTC. Translated, it gives CASGGAGGYEQYF.

The chain uses TRBV20-1 and TRBJ2-3; 9 bases are a match to TRBD2. CDR1 is DFQATT, CDR2 SNEGSKA, per germline (reference sequence). The CDR3 loop spans 13 amino acids. Unmatched junction bases numbered 1, after V lost 2 bases and J lost 4 bases. The CDR3 sequence: CSARLAGSDTQYF. The CDR3 DNA is TGCAGTGCTAGACTAGCGGGATCAGATACGCAGTATTTT.

Only a few counts were recorded for this clonotype. This rearrangement joins TRBV20-1 to TRBJ2-2; D remains ambiguous. There are 13 residues in the CDR3. The germline gives CDR1 DFQATT, CDR2 SNEGSKA (reference sequence). V lost 4 bases, J lost 0 bases, and 6 bases lay in between. The DNA of the CDR3 is TGCAGTGCTAACAACCCGAACACCGGGGAGCTGTTTTTT. This sequence encodes CSANNPNTGELFF.

This clonotype has at least ten counts. This chain uses TRBV12-3 or TRBV12-4 with TRBJ2-5; D possibly corresponds to TRBD1 (5 bases). The CDR3 is made up of 13 amino acids. Trimming took off 3 bases at V and 3 bases at J, with 8 bases between the two ends. The CDR3 here is CASSFQGKETQYF. The CDR3 region has the DNA TGTGCCAGCAGTTTTCAGGGAAAAGAGACCCAGTACTTC.

Many counts were recorded for this clonotype. CDR3 DNA sequence: TGTGCCAGCAGTAGTAGCGTCAATGAGCAGTTCTTC. Translated: CASSSSVNEQFF. V usage is TRBV28 and J usage is TRBJ2-1; tentative D call: TRBD2 (5 bases). CDR3 length: 12 residues. Looked up from germline, CDR1 is MDHEN and CDR2 is SYDVKM. V lost 5 bases to trimming and J lost 6 bases, with 8 bases between them.

This chain connects TRBV20-1 to TRBJ2-3, with D uncertain. This CDR3 region has 15 residues. The V end was cut by 3 bases, the J end by 0 bases, with 13 bases between. Germline V gene sequence: CDR1 DFQATT, CDR2 SNEGSKA (reference sequence). DNA of the CDR3: TGCAGTGCTAGGGTGCGGAGCACTAGCACAGATACGCAGTATTTT. Translation: CSARVRSTSTDTQYF.

This clonotype was seen a handful of times. The chain couples TRBV29-1 to TRBJ2-4; D remains ambiguous. The ends were cut back, 3 bases at V and 6 bases at J, with 9 bases in the middle. The germline CDR1 and CDR2 sequences are SQVTM and ANQGSEA. This CDR3 region has 12 residues. CDR3 in DNA: TGCAGCGTTGATCTGGGGTTAAACATTCAGTACTTC. Translated: CSVDLGLNIQYF.

The chain is built from TRBV18 and TRBJ2-1; 13 bases fit TRBD2. The CDR3 is made up of 16 amino acids. CDR1 is KGHSH and CDR2 is LQKENI in the germline V gene. The junction had 4 bases not matched to a gene; V was cut back by 1 base and J by 7 bases. CDR3 DNA sequence: TGTGCCAGCTCACCACGCGGACTAGCGGGGGAAAATGAGCAGTTCTTC. Translation gives CASSPRGLAGENEQFF.

The chain combines TRBV29-1 with TRBJ2-2; possibly TRBD1 for D (5 bases). V lost 0 bases and J 5 bases, leaving 13 bases between the germline ends. Germline loops: CDR1 SQVTM, CDR2 ANQGSEA. The CDR3 has 15 amino acids. This CDR3 reads CSVEDLKGPTGELFF. Here the CDR3 DNA reads TGCAGCGTTGAAGATCTCAAGGGGCCAACCGGGGAGCTGTTTTTT.

The genes are TRBV28 and TRBJ1-1, with TRBD1 identical over 7 bases. Trimming cost V 5 bases and J 1 base; bases outside gene matches: 4. The CDR3 sequence is 14 residues long. Per the germline V gene, CDR1 is MDHEN and CDR2 is SYDVKM. The CDR3 DNA reads TGTGCCAGCAGTGCGGGACAGAAGAACACTGAAGCTTTCTTT. Translated: CASSAGQKNTEAFF.

Ten or more counts support this clonotype. This rearrangement joins TRBV7-7 to TRBJ2-1, with D possibly TRBD2 on 7 matching bases. The length of the CDR3 is 13 residues. V gave up 5 bases and J gave up 7 bases, with 12 bases separating them. The germline V gene has CDR1 SSHAT and CDR2 FNYEAQ (reference sequence). This CDR3 is CASSGGRGNEQFF. The CDR3 DNA is TGTGCCAGCAGCGGGGGGCGGGGGAATGAGCAGTTCTTC.

This clonotype has just a few counts. This sequence joins TRBV7-2 and TRBJ2-5, with 9 bases lining up with TRBD1. Germline CDR1 reads SGHTA; CDR2 reads FQGNSA. V was pared by 4 bases and J by 7 bases, with 10 bases of the junction left unmatched. The CDR3 length is 15 residues. CDR3 DNA sequence: TGTGCCAGCAGCTACCTCCGGGACAGGGCTGCGACCCAGTACTTC. Translated, it gives CASSYLRDRAATQYF. Full variable domain (remainder filled in from reference TRBV7-2 and TRBJ2-5): GAGVSQSPSNKVTEKGKDVELRCDPISGHTALYWYRQSLGQGLEFLIYFQGNSAPDKSGLPSDRFSAERTGGSVSTLTIQRTQQEDSAVYLCASSYLRDRAATQYFGPGTRLLVL.

The J gene is TRBJ2-3, the V gene TRBV6-2 or TRBV6-3; D gene unclear. V shed 7 bases and J shed 13 bases, with 21 bases lying between them. Per the germline V gene, CDR1 is MNHEY and CDR2 is SVGEGT. The CDR3 runs 13 residues. CDR3 residues: CASTDDINTHKYF. CDR3 bases: TGTGCCAGCACGGATGATATTAATACGCATAAGTATTTT.

The V gene is TRBV19, the J gene TRBJ2-3; 10 bases agree with TRBD1. This CDR3 contains 16 residues. Germline CDR1 reads LNHDA; CDR2 reads SQIVND (reference sequence). V lost 6 bases to trimming and J lost 4 bases; unmatched junction nucleotides: 10. CDR3 sequence reads: CASSQPGQGSADTQYF. The CDR3 DNA follows: TGTGCCAGTAGCCAACCGGGACAGGGGAGTGCAGATACGCAGTATTTT.